This T cell receptor beta chain appears in the sequencing data of a study of a mutant IDH1 vaccine in newly diagnosed glioma (TCRdb year 2021). With respect to the entire study: The roughly 32 treated patients were approximately 62% male and 37.5% female, with a mean age of about 43 years. Prior to enrollment, patients had been given standard therapy consisting of radiotherapy alone, temozolomide alone, or radiochemotherapy with temozolomide, with the combination given to most patients. Longitudinal TCRB deep sequencing was performed for 25 to 30 treated patients wherever samples were available for exploratory analyses. Peripheral blood samples were drawn at six visits, namely V03 (baseline), V05, V07, V10, V12 and V13. Paper-wide results and their limitations: Availability determined which PBMC samples were chosen for TCRB deep sequencing. It was noted by the authors that analyses of patient blood samples could not be reproduced owing to sample limitations. Vaccine-induced immune responses across multiple MHC alleles were detected in 85% to 95% of patients. Changes in the top peripheral T cell clonotypes picked up by TCRB sequencing did not appear to be linked to pseudoprogression.

The library was obtained by the immunoSEQ multiplex PCR assay. The hsTCRB Kit was used according to the manufacturer's protocol to amplify rearranged TCR beta chain sequences. An Illumina MiSeq was used to sequence the TCRB libraries. The paper's data handling went like this. The proprietary platform of the kit vendor was used for demultiplexing, trimming and gene mapping. TCRdb holds this immuneACCESS table with in-frame rearrangements only. Some clones are missing; in checked studies, unresolved V genes explain under half, and the rest has no known cause. V, J and clone size are taken as reported in that table, and D and trimming were inferred from the DNA itself. The sample table records over 45,000 clones; approximately 91% of these occur just once. The top ten clonotypes cover approximately 2.4% of the sample. This clone was found a few times. This clone's antigen is unknown. No base quality information exists; no much larger clone differs at one position.

Reading the label with the study, this specimen's time point is: baseline, week 1 (first vaccination visit). The treatment or condition label, read with the paper, signifies: pre-vaccination baseline after standard-of-care therapy. Donors had newly diagnosed WHO grade 3 or 4 IDH1-mutant astrocytomas with loss of nuclear ATRX. The samples were drawn from NOA16, a multicentre, single-arm, open-label phase I trial in Germany that tested a mutant IDH1 peptide vaccine in humans for the first time. Visit V03 blood draws served as the baseline sample for immunogenicity testing. Genomic DNA for TCRB sequencing was extracted from EDTA blood using the DNeasy Blood and Tissue Kit. Reading the germline V gene (reference sequence) gives CDR1 MNHEY and CDR2 SMNVEV. The CDR3 has 14 amino acids, counting the end cysteine and phenylalanine. The CDR3 DNA has 42 bases and is translated from base 1. Trimming leaves V shorter by 10 bases and J shorter by 4 bases, with the junction holding 8 bases beyond the gene matches.

The sequence links TRBV27 to TRBJ1-2, with 11 junctional bases fitting TRBD1. Sample: PBMCs, taken from a glioma patient treated with radiotherapy, temozolomide or both. The clonotype was recovered from a man aged 45 to 65 with glioma. The DNA sequence is given as TGTGCCACCAAAGCCGGGACAGGGGGCTATGGCTACACCTTC. This codes for CATKAGTGGYGYTF.